This T cell receptor (beta chain) was captured by sequencing in a study of T cell changes during pregnancy in multiple sclerosis. CDR1 and CDR2 (germline): SEHNR, FQNEAQ (reference sequence). The V gene end was trimmed by 5 bases and the J gene end by 8 bases; junction bases not matched to a gene: 3. The CDR3 length is 12 residues. This table comes from immunoSEQ multiplex PCR, and its TCRdb copy is limited to in-frame clones, with some not included. The sample shows under 35,000 clones, roughly nine tenths of them seen only once. The chain carries TRBV7-9 and TRBJ2-1, with 7 positions matching TRBD2. This TCR was sampled from a female donor with multiple sclerosis, enrolled in a pregnancy study. The sequenced sample was CD8+ T cells from peripheral blood mononuclear cells, obtained before pregnancy. CDR3 DNA sequence: TGTGCCAGCAGCCCGGGAGGAGATGAGCAGTTCTTC. Its protein product is CASSPGGDEQFF.